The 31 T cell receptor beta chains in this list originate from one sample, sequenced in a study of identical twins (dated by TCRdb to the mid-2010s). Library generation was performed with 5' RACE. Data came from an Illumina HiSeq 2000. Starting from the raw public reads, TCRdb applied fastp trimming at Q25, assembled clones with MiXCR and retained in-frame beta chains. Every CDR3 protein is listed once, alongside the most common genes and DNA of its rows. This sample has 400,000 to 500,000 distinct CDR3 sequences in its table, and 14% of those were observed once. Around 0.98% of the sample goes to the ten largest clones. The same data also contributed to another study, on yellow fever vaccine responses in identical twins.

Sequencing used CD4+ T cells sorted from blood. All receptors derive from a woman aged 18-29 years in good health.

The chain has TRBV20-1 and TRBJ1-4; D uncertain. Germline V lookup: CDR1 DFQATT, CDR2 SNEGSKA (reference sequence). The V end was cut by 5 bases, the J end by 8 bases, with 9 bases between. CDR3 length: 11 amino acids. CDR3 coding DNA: TGCAGTGCTGGTAGTCCCGAAAAACTGTTTTTT. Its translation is CSAGSPEKLFF.

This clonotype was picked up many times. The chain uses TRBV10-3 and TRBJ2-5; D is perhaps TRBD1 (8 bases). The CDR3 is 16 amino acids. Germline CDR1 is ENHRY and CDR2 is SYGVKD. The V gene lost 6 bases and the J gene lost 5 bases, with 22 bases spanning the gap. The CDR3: CAISTGGTTSAETQYF. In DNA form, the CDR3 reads TGTGCCATCAGCACAGGGGGGACTACCAGTGCGGAGACCCAGTACTTC.

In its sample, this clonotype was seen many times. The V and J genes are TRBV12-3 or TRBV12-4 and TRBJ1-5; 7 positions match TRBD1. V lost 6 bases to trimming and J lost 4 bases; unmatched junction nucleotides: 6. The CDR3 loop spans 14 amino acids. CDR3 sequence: CASSFTGDNQPQHF. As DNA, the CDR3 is TGTGCCAGCAGCTTCACAGGGGATAATCAGCCCCAGCATTTT.

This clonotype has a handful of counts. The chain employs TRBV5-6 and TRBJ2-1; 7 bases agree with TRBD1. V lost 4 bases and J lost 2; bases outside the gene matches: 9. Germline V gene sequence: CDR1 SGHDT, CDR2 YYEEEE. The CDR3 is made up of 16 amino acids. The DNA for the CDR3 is TGTGCCAGCAGCCCGGACAGGTTCTCTCCCTACAATGAGCAGTTCTTC. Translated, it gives CASSPDRFSPYNEQFF.

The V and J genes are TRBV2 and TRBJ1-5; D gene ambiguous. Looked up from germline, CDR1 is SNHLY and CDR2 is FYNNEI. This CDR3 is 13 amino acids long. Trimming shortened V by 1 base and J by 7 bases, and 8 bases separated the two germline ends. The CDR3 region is CASSEEAQQPQHF. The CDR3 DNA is TGTGCCAGCAGTGAAGAGGCGCAGCAGCCCCAGCATTTT. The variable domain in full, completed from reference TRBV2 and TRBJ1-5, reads EPEVTQTPSHQVTQMGQEVILRCVPISNHLYFYWYRQILGQKVEFLVSFYNNEISEKSEIFDDQFSVERPDGSNFTLKIRSTKLEDSAMYFCASSEEAQQPQHFGDGTRLSIL.

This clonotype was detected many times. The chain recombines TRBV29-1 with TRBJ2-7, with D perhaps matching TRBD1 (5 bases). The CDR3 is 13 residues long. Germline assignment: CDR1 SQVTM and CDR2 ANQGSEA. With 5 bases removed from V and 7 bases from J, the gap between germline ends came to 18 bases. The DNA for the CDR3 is TGCAGCGTTCAGAACAGGCCCTTGGGGGAGCAGTACTTC. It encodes CSVQNRPLGEQYF.

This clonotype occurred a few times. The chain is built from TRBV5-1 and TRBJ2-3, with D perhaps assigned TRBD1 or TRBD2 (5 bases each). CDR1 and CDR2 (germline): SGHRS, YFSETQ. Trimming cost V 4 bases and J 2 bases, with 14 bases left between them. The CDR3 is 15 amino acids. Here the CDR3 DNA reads TGCGCCAGCAGCAAGGAGGACACCTACACAGATACGCAGTATTTT. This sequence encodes CASSKEDTYTDTQYF.

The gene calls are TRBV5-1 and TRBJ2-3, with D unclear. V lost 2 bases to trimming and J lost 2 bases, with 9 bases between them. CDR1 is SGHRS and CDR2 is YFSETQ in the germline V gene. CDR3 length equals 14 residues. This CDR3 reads CASSFLGPTDTQYF. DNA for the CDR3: TGCGCCAGCAGCTTCCTCGGGCCCACAGATACGCAGTATTTT.

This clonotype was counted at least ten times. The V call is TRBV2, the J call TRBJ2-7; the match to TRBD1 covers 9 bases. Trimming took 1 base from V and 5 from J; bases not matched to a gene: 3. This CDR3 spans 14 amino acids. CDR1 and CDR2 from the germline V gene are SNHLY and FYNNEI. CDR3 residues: CASSEDRGLDEQYF. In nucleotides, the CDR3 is TGTGCCAGCAGTGAAGACAGGGGGCTCGACGAGCAGTACTTC.

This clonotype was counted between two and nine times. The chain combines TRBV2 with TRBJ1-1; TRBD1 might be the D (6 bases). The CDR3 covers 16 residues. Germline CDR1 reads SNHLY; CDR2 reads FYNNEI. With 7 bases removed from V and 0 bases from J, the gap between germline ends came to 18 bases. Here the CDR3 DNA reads TGTGCCAGCATTCCAGTTTTGACAGGCATGAACACTGAAGCTTTCTTT. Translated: CASIPVLTGMNTEAFF. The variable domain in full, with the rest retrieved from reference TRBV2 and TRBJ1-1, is EPEVTQTPSHQVTQMGQEVILRCVPISNHLYFYWYRQILGQKVEFLVSFYNNEISEKSEIFDDQFSVERPDGSNFTLKIRSTKLEDSAMYFCASIPVLTGMNTEAFFGQGTRLTVV.

The DNA of the CDR3 is TGTGCCAGCAGTTACTCCGGCGGTACCGCGTTGGAGACCCAGTACTTC. This codes for CASSYSGGTALETQYF. The chain combines TRBV6-5 with TRBJ2-5, with no clear D. V was clipped by 0 bases and J by 5 bases, with 16 bases between them. The CDR3 consists of 16 residues. The germline V gene has CDR1 MNHEY and CDR2 SVGAGI.

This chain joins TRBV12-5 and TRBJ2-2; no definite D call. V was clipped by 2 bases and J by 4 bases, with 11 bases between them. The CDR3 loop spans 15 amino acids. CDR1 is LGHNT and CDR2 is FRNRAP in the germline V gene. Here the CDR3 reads CASGLLLRGTGELFF. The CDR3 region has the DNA TGTGCTAGTGGTTTGCTCCTTAGAGGCACCGGGGAGCTGTTTTTT.

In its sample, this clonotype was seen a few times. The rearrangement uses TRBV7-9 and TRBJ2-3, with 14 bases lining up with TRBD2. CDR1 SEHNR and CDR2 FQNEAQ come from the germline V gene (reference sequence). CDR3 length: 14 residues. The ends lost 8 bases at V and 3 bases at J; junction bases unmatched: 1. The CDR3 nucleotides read TGTGCCAGCGGACTAGCGGGAGGAACAGATACGCAGTATTTT. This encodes CASGLAGGTDTQYF.

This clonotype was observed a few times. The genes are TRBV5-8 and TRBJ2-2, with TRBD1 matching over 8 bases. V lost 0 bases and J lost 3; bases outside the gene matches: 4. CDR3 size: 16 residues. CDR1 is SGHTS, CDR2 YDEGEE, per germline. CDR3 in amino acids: CASSLAGQGDTGELFF. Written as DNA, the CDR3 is TGTGCCAGCAGCTTGGCCGGACAGGGCGACACCGGGGAGCTGTTTTTT.

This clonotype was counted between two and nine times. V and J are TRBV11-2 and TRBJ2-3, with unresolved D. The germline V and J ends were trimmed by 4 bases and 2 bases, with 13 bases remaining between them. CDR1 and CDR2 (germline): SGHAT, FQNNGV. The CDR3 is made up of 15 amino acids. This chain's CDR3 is CASSSPIEHTDTQYF. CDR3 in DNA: TGTGCCAGCAGCTCACCCATAGAGCACACAGATACGCAGTATTTT.

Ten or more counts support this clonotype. CDR3 nucleotide sequence: TGCAGTGCTATGTTAGGAAGCACAGATACGCAGTATTTT. Translation gives CSAMLGSTDTQYF. This chain uses TRBV20-1 with TRBJ2-3; D not resolved. The CDR3 is 13 residues long. Germline CDR1 is DFQATT and CDR2 is SNEGSKA (reference sequence). V was trimmed by 4 bases and J by 0 bases, leaving 8 bases between them.

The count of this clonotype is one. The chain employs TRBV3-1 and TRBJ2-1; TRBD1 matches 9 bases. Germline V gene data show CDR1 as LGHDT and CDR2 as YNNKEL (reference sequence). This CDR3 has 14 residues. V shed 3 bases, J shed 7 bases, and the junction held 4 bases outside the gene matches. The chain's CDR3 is CASSHGTGLNEQFF. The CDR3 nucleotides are TGTGCCAGCAGCCACGGGACAGGGCTGAATGAGCAGTTCTTC.

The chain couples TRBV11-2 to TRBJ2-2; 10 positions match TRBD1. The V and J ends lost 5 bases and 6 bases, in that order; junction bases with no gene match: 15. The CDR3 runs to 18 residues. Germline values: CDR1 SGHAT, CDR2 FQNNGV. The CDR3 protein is CASSTPRRDRGRSGELFF. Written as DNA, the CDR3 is TGTGCCAGCAGCACCCCCCGGAGGGACAGGGGTCGATCCGGGGAGCTGTTTTTT.

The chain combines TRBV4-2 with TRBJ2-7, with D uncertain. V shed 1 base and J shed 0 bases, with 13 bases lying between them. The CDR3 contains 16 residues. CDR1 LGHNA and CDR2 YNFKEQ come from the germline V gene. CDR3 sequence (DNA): TGTGCCAGCAGCCAAGGTGGGAAAACGAGCTCCTACGAGCAGTACTTC. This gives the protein CASSQGGKTSSYEQYF.

The CDR3 DNA follows: TGTGCCAGCAGCGCCGGGACAGACCAAGAGACCCAGTACTTC. This sequence encodes CASSAGTDQETQYF. The rearrangement links TRBV12-3 or TRBV12-4 to TRBJ2-5; 7 bases match TRBD1. Unmatched junction bases numbered 4, after V lost 6 bases and J lost 0 bases. This CDR3 contains 14 residues.

CDR3 sequence (DNA): TGTGCCAGTAGTACCCAGCTAGTAGGCACCTACGAGCAGTACTTC. This gives the protein CASSTQLVGTYEQYF. The chain employs TRBV19 and TRBJ2-7; D call uncertain. The germline V and J ends were trimmed by 4 bases and 2 bases, with 15 bases remaining between them. The germline CDR1 and CDR2 sequences are LNHDA and SQIVND (reference sequence). The CDR3 totals 15 residues.

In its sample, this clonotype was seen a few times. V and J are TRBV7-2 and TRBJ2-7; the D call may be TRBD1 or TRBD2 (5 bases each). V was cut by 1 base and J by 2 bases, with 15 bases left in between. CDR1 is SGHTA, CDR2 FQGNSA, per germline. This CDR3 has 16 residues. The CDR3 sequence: CASSLDGSRDPYEQYF. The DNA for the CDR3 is TGTGCCAGCAGCTTAGATGGGTCCAGGGACCCCTACGAGCAGTACTTC. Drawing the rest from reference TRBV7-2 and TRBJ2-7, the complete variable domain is GAGVSQSPSNKVTEKGKDVELRCDPISGHTALYWYRQSLGQGLEFLIYFQGNSAPDKSGLPSDRFSAERTGGSVSTLTIQRTQQEDSAVYLCASSLDGSRDPYEQYFGPGTRLTVT.

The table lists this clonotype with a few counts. The CDR3 region has the DNA TGCGCCAGCAGCTTGGAATGGTTTAGCATCAATGGCTACACCTTC. Translated: CASSLEWFSINGYTF. The J gene is TRBJ1-2, the V gene TRBV5-1; unclear D gene. V was trimmed by 0 bases and J by 6 bases, leaving 15 bases between them. The germline CDR1 and CDR2 sequences are SGHRS and YFSETQ. The CDR3 contains 15 residues.

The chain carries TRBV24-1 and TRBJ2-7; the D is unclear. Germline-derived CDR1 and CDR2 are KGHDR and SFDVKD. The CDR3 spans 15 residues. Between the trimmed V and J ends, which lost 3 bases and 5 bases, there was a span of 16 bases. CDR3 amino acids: CATSDPSDLDHEQYF. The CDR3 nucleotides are TGTGCCACCAGTGATCCTTCAGACCTCGACCACGAGCAGTACTTC.

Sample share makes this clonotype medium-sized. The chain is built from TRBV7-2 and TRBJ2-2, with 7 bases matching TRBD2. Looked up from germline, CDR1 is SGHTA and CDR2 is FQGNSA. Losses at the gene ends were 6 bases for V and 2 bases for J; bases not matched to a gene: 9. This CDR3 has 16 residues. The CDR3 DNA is TGTGCCAGCAGTTACGCGGGACTACCTAACACCGGGGAGCTGTTTTTT. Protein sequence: CASSYAGLPNTGELFF.

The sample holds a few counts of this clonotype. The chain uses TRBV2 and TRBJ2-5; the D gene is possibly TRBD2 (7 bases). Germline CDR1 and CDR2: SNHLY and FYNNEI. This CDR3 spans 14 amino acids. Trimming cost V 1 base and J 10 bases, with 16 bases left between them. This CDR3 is CASSEGGGARSQYF. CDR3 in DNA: TGTGCCAGCAGTGAAGGCGGGGGCGCAAGAAGCCAGTACTTC.

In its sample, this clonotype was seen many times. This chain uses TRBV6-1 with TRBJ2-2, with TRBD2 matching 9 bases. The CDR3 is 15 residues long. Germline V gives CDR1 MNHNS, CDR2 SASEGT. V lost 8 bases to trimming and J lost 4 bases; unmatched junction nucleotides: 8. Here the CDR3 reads CASHVLAGPTGELFF. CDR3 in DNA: TGTGCCAGCCATGTACTAGCGGGTCCCACCGGGGAGCTGTTTTTT.

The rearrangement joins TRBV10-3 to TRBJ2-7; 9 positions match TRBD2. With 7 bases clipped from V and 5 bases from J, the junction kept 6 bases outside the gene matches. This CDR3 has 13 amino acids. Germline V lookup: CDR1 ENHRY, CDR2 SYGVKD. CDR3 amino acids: CAITPREGHEQYF. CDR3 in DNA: TGTGCCATCACCCCGCGGGAGGGCCACGAGCAGTACTTC.

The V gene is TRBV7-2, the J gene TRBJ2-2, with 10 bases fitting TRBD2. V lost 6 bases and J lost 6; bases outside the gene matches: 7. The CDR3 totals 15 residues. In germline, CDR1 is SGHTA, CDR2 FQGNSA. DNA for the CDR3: TGTGCCAGCAGACCTCCCCTAGCGGGGGCCGGGGAGCTGTTTTTT. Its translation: CASRPPLAGAGELFF. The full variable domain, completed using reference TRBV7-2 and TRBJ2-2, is GAGVSQSPSNKVTEKGKDVELRCDPISGHTALYWYRQSLGQGLEFLIYFQGNSAPDKSGLPSDRFSAERTGGSVSTLTIQRTQQEDSAVYLCASRPPLAGAGELFFGEGSRLTVL.

The CDR3 reads CASSNLGTGNTEAFF. CDR3 DNA: TGTGCCAGCAGCAATCTCGGGACAGGGAACACTGAAGCTTTCTTT. V is TRBV3-1 and J is TRBJ1-1; 8 nucleotides line up with TRBD1. The CDR3 sequence is 15 residues long. The V segment lost 5 bases and the J segment 1 base; nucleotides outside the gene matches: 6. Germline values: CDR1 LGHDT, CDR2 YNNKEL (reference sequence).

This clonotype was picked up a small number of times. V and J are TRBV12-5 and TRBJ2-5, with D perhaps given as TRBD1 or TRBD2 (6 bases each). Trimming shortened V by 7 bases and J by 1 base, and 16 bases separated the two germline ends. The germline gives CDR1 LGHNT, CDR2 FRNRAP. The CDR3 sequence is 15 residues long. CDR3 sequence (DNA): TGTGCTAGTGCCACGGGGGTCAGGGGCCAAGAGACCCAGTACTTC. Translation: CASATGVRGQETQYF.